These 25 T cell receptor beta chains were all obtained from the same sample, sequenced in a study of preoperative IRX-2 immunotherapy in early breast cancer (dated 2019 in TCRdb). The method behind the library was the immunoSEQ multiplex PCR assay. The source is immuneACCESS, and TCRdb retained only in-frame sequences with V and J called. Part of the clones is not carried over; for the studies checked, unresolved V genes explain less than half of this, and the remainder is unexplained. This sample gives some 59,000 clones in total; 94% of them show up just once. The ten largest clones add up to roughly 1.7% of the sample. According to the study, the label for this sample's treatment or condition signals: preoperative locoregional IRX-2 cytokine immunotherapy. Sampling was carried out from a patient treated with IRX-2 immunotherapy. These receptors originate from a human donor with breast cancer.

The V and J genes are TRBV11-2 and TRBJ1-2, with TRBD1 matching over 9 bases. Losses at the gene ends were 5 bases for V and 6 bases for J; bases not matched to a gene: 1. This CDR3 region has 12 residues. The germline CDR1 and CDR2 sequences are SGHAT and FQNNGV. The CDR3 region has the DNA TGTGCCAGCAGCAGGACAGGGGATGGCTACACCTTC. It translates to CASSRTGDGYTF.

V and J are TRBV19 and TRBJ1-5; 9 positions match TRBD1. This CDR3 comprises 15 residues. Germline CDR1 reads LNHDA; CDR2 reads SQIVND (reference sequence). With V trimmed by 5 bases and J by 5 bases, 7 bases remained unmatched. CDR3 DNA sequence: TGTGCCAGTAGTCGGGACAGGGACTCGTATCAGCCCCAGCATTTT. Its translation: CASSRDRDSYQPQHF.

The CDR3 loop is CASSLSWTGLSYEQYF. Here the CDR3 DNA reads TGTGCCAGCAGCTTGTCCTGGACAGGGCTTTCTTACGAGCAGTACTTC. This rearrangement joins TRBV5-6 to TRBJ2-7; 8 nucleotides agree with TRBD1. Germline V CDR1 and CDR2: SGHDT, YYEEEE. The CDR3 sequence is 16 residues long. The V segment lost 1 base and the J segment 4 bases; nucleotides outside the gene matches: 10.

The chain employs TRBV7-8 and TRBJ1-5; a weak D match, TRBD1 (5 bases). CDR1 is SGHVS and CDR2 is FQNEAQ in the germline V gene. Trimming removed 3 bases at V and 6 bases at J, with 9 bases between. The CDR3 covers 13 residues. The CDR3 reads CASSLGGVQPQHF. CDR3 coding DNA: TGTGCCAGCAGCTTGGGGGGTGTTCAGCCCCAGCATTTT.

The chain couples TRBV7-9 to TRBJ2-2, with 9 bases fitting TRBD2. The CDR3 has 15 amino acids. Germline-derived CDR1 and CDR2 are SEHNR and FQNEAQ (reference sequence). V shed 4 bases and J 6 bases; nucleotides not matched to a gene: 6. CDR3 sequence: CASSSLAGAAGELFF. CDR3 DNA sequence: TGTGCCAGCAGCTCATTAGCGGGGGCTGCCGGGGAGCTGTTTTTT.

CDR3 nucleotides: TGTGCCAGCAGCCAAAATAGGGGGGGCACTGAAGCTTTCTTT. Amino acids: CASSQNRGGTEAFF. V is TRBV6-5 and J is TRBJ1-1; D might be TRBD1 (6 bases). The CDR3 loop spans 14 amino acids. Germline CDR1 MNHEY, CDR2 SVGAGI. V lost 6 bases and J lost 4, with 15 bases in between.

V and J are TRBV30 and TRBJ1-5, with a possible D match to TRBD1 (5 bases). Germline loops: CDR1 GTSNPN, CDR2 SVGIG (reference sequence). V was pared by 5 bases and J by 6 bases, with 11 bases between. This CDR3 region has 12 residues. The CDR3 DNA follows: TGTGCCTGGGGGACGGGGGGTCAGCCCCAGCATTTT. It is translated as CAWGTGGQPQHF.

V is TRBV4-1 and J is TRBJ1-1; no reliable D call. The CDR3 runs to 15 residues. CDR1 is MGHRA and CDR2 is YSYEKL in the germline V gene. V was clipped by 1 base and J by 2 bases, with 11 bases between them. The DNA of the CDR3 is TGCGCCAGCAGCCAAGCCGCAGGAGTAAACACTGAAGCTTTCTTT. It codes for CASSQAAGVNTEAFF.

The chain has TRBV29-1 and TRBJ2-5, with D uncertain. Germline V lookup: CDR1 SQVTM, CDR2 ANQGSEA. This CDR3 has 13 residues. With 0 bases removed from V and 5 bases from J, the gap between germline ends came to 10 bases. The CDR3 here is CSVEDRSGETQYF. CDR3 DNA sequence: TGCAGCGTTGAAGATCGCTCGGGTGAGACCCAGTACTTC.

This clone was seen a single time. The gene calls are TRBV4-2 and TRBJ1-5; unclear D gene. Between the trimmed V and J ends, which lost 1 base and 5 bases, there was a span of 6 bases. From germline, CDR1 is LGHNA and CDR2 YNFKEQ. The CDR3 sequence is 13 residues long. The CDR3 loop reads CASSQGGDQPQHF. The CDR3 DNA reads TGTGCCAGCAGCCAAGGGGGTGATCAGCCCCAGCATTTT.

This chain connects TRBV4-3 to TRBJ1-2; the D is unclear. The CDR3 is made up of 14 amino acids. V was cut by 0 bases and J by 5 bases, with 10 bases left in between. Per the germline V gene, CDR1 is LGHNA and CDR2 is YSLEER. The CDR3 region is CASSQELGMYGYTF. CDR3 bases: TGCGCCAGCAGCCAAGAGCTGGGGATGTATGGCTACACCTTC.

V and J are TRBV5-5 and TRBJ2-2, with TRBD2 matching over 10 bases. Germline V gene lookup returns CDR1 SGHKS and CDR2 YYEKEE (reference sequence). This CDR3 region has 17 residues. V shed 1 base and J 6 bases; nucleotides not matched to a gene: 9. In DNA, the CDR3 is TGTGCCAGCAGCTTGATGAGGGCTAGCGGGAGTGCCGGGGAGCTGTTTTTT. Translating it yields CASSLMRASGSAGELFF.

The chain recombines TRBV28 with TRBJ2-1; 7 nucleotides match TRBD2. The junction had 4 bases not matched to a gene; V was cut back by 8 bases and J by 0 bases. Germline V gene lookup returns CDR1 MDHEN and CDR2 SYDVKM. This CDR3 has 14 amino acids. This chain's CDR3 is CASERDYSYNEQFF. The CDR3 nucleotides read TGTGCCAGCGAGCGGGACTACTCCTACAATGAGCAGTTCTTC.

This clone was seen only once. This chain links TRBV28 with TRBJ2-1, with D hard to call. The V gene lost 7 bases and the J gene lost 12 bases, with 22 bases spanning the gap. The CDR3 is made up of 14 amino acids. The germline V gene encodes CDR1 MDHEN and CDR2 SYDVKM. This CDR3 is CASTPTSTARVQFF. CDR3 sequence (DNA): TGTGCCAGCACACCTACCTCGACTGCTCGGGTGCAGTTCTTC.

The genes are TRBV14 and TRBJ2-1; D is perhaps TRBD1 (6 bases). V was cut by 2 bases and J by 8 bases, with 10 bases left in between. CDR1 and CDR2 (germline): SGHDN, FVKESK. The CDR3 length is 13 residues. The CDR3, as DNA: TGTGCCAGCAGCCAAAACAGGGTCCATGAGCAGTTCTTC. Its translation is CASSQNRVHEQFF.

The chain carries TRBV5-1 and TRBJ2-1, with TRBD2 identical over 14 bases. Trimming cost V 4 bases and J 5 bases; bases outside gene matches: 11. The length of the CDR3 is 18 residues. Germline-derived CDR1 and CDR2 are SGHRS and YFSETQ. In DNA form, the CDR3 reads TGCGCCAGCAGCCCGGAGCGGACTAGCGGGGGGTACCACAATGAGCAGTTCTTC. It is translated as CASSPERTSGGYHNEQFF.

The gene calls are TRBV11-2 and TRBJ1-4; a weak D match, TRBD1 (5 bases). This CDR3 spans 16 amino acids. The V and J ends lost 5 bases and 0 bases respectively, with 13 bases between them. Germline loops: CDR1 SGHAT, CDR2 FQNNGV. This chain's CDR3 is CASSIGTYATNEKLFF. The CDR3 DNA is TGTGCCAGCAGCATCGGGACGTACGCAACTAATGAAAAACTGTTTTTT.

The chain combines TRBV7-6 with TRBJ1-2; possibly TRBD1 for D (6 bases). Looked up from germline, CDR1 is SGHVS and CDR2 is FNYEAQ. The V end lost 4 bases, the J end lost 0 bases, and 15 bases lay between the germline ends. The CDR3 has 16 residues. DNA of the CDR3: TGTGCCAGCAGCTCAATCCCTGACAGGCCTAACTATGGCTACACCTTC. Protein product: CASSSIPDRPNYGYTF.

The V gene is TRBV7-6, the J gene TRBJ1-1; no definite D call. The CDR3 contains 14 residues. Between the trimmed V and J ends, which lost 5 bases and 1 base, there was a span of 11 bases. Germline CDR1 reads SGHVS; CDR2 reads FNYEAQ. CDR3 sequence: CASSQDIGNTEAFF. The DNA of the CDR3 is TGTGCCAGCAGCCAAGATATCGGGAACACTGAAGCTTTCTTT.

This chain joins TRBV4-3 and TRBJ1-2; D perhaps matches TRBD1 (5 bases). Germline CDR1 and CDR2: LGHNA and YSLEER. This CDR3 contains 15 residues. Trimming removed 0 bases from V and 4 bases from J, with 12 bases in between. The CDR3 region is CASSQDGDVGYGYTF. The CDR3 DNA reads TGCGCCAGCAGCCAAGACGGGGACGTCGGCTATGGCTACACCTTC.

This clone showed up just once. V gene TRBV7-2 combines with J gene TRBJ2-1; D assignment may be TRBD1 or TRBD2 (5 bases each). The CDR3 is 13 residues long. Deletions cut 4 bases from V and 10 bases from J, with 14 bases between. Germline CDR1 is SGHTA and CDR2 is FQGNSA. The CDR3 is CASSSGAPLEQFF. DNA for the CDR3: TGTGCCAGCAGCTCCGGGGCCCCGTTAGAGCAGTTCTTC.

V usage is TRBV5-1 and J usage is TRBJ1-5, with 7 positions matching TRBD1. CDR3 length equals 15 residues. Germline CDR1 SGHRS, CDR2 YFSETQ. Trimming at V came to 4 bases and at J to 3 bases, leaving 7 bases not matched to a gene. CDR3: CASSVNGQDNQPQHF. DNA for the CDR3: TGCGCCAGCAGCGTTAATGGACAGGACAATCAGCCCCAGCATTTT.

The chain couples TRBV11-2 to TRBJ2-3; tentatively, D is TRBD1 or TRBD2 (6 bases each). V was clipped by 5 bases and J by 1 base, with 13 bases between them. This CDR3 is built from 15 residues. CDR1 and CDR2 (germline): SGHAT, FQNNGV. CDR3 nucleotide sequence: TGTGCCAGCAGCCCCCGGGGGCGTCGCACAGATACGCAGTATTTT. It yields the protein CASSPRGRRTDTQYF.

This clone has a handful of counts. The genes are TRBV18 and TRBJ2-7, with TRBD1 as a possible D gene (5 bases). From germline, CDR1 is KGHSH and CDR2 LQKENI. V was trimmed by 3 bases and J by 1 base, leaving 13 bases between them. The CDR3 spans 15 residues. CDR3 region: CASSPSGYRSYEQYF. The DNA for the CDR3 is TGTGCCAGCTCACCTTCAGGGTACAGATCCTACGAGCAGTACTTC.

The CDR3 DNA reads as TGTGCCAGCAGCTTATCAGGAGGGGCCAGGGCCCTCCACTTT. This gives the protein CASSLSGGARALHF. This chain uses TRBV7-2 with TRBJ1-6; D is possibly TRBD1 (5 bases). The V end was cut by 2 bases, the J end by 14 bases, with 16 bases between. CDR1 and CDR2 from the germline V gene are SGHTA and FQGNSA. The CDR3 runs 14 residues.